This record concerns one T cell receptor beta chain sequence. The specificity of this receptor is unknown. Per-nucleotide qualities are absent, and no much larger clonotype sits a single base away. This entry comes from a study of T cell changes during pregnancy in multiple sclerosis (dated by TCRdb to between 2018 and 2021). Concerning the study at large: The study examined how the T cell repertoire changed over the course of pregnancy in women with multiple sclerosis.

To prepare the library, the immunoSEQ multiplex PCR assay was applied. The table comes from immuneACCESS by way of TCRdb, which keeps in-frame sequences with V and J called. Part of the clones is missing from these tables; in studies checked, under half for an unresolved V gene and the rest for unknown reasons. The sample table lists 60,000 to 75,000 clones, around 90% of them with a count of one. The top ten clones comprise over 0.7% of the sample. The germline V gene (reference sequence) gives CDR1 as LNHDA and CDR2 as SQIVND. CDR3 length: 14 amino acids, cysteine to phenylalanine. CDR3 DNA is the only sequence kept; it has 42 bases, read in frame from the first base. V drops 6 bases and J drops 3 bases, leaving 11 bases in between.

This receptor was taken from a female donor with multiple sclerosis, enrolled in a pregnancy study. The chain links TRBV19 with TRBJ2-2; TRBD2 could be the D gene, as 7 bases match. Sample: peripheral blood, taken before pregnancy. CDR3 loop: CASRGGPDTGELFF. Here is the DNA: TGTGCCAGTAGGGGGGGGCCGGACACCGGGGAGCTGTTTTTT. Reference TRBV19 and TRBJ2-2 proteins supply the regions before and after the CDR3; the full variable domain is: DGGITQSPKYLFRKEGQNVTLSCEQNLNHDAMYWYRQDPGQGLRLIYYSQIVNDFQKGDIAEGYSVSREKKESFPLTVTSAQKNPTAFYLCASRGGPDTGELFFGEGSRLTVL.